The rows below give T cell receptor beta chains drawn from one sample of a study of radiation and T cells in renal cell carcinoma. Method: immunoSEQ multiplex PCR; TCRdb's copy keeps in-frame clones and lacks some. The table records about 140,000 clones, 83% of them present only once. Material: blood, obtained from a patient whose treatment included radiotherapy and nephrectomy. The receptors originated from a woman in her forties or fifties with renal cell carcinoma. The CDR3 runs from the conserved cysteine through the conserved F or W. A D gene is named only where the DNA matches it firmly. A row's size may be missing; if present it is once, few, many or a size class.

NA,TRBJ2-3,once,TRBV7-2,TGTGCCAGCAGCAGGGGGGGAGATACGCAGTATTTT,CASSRGGDTQYF
NA,TRBJ2-7,NA,TRBV28,TGTGCCAGCGGGGTCTCCTACGAGCAGTACTTC,CASGVSYEQYF
NA,TRBJ2-7,few,TRBV9,TGTGCCAGCCGAAGGACGTTGGACTCCTACGAGCAGTACTTC,CASRRTLDSYEQYF
NA,TRBJ2-5,NA,TRBV30,TGTGCCTGGAGCACGGTGGGGCAGGGTGACCAGTACTTC,CAWSTVGQGDQYF
NA,TRBJ1-6,NA,TRBV5-1,TGCGCCAGCAGCTTGGATTCAAGGCCGAGATCTTCACCCCTCCACTTT,CASSLDSRPRSSPLHF
NA,TRBJ1-4,NA,TRBV25-1,TGTGCCAGCAGTGAATGGCCTATTTTGGCCCCCGAAAAACTGTTTTTT,CASSEWPILAPEKLFF
NA,TRBJ2-7,NA,TRBV14,TGTGCCAGCAGCCAACAGGGGCTCTACTACGAGCAGTACTTC,CASSQQGLYYEQYF
NA,TRBJ1-5,few,TRBV18,TGTGCCAGCTCACCTGGGGGGAACAATCAGCCCCAGCATTTT,CASSPGGNNQPQHF
NA,TRBJ1-1,NA,TRBV5-1,TGCGCCAGCAGCTTAATAATGAACACTGAAGCTTTCTTT,CASSLIMNTEAFF
NA,TRBJ1-5,NA,TRBV14,TGTGCCAGCAGCGCGGACCGGAATCAGCCCCAGCATTTT,CASSADRNQPQHF
TRBD2,TRBJ2-7,NA,TRBV19,TGTGCCAGTAGTATCCAGCGGGGGGTCTACGAGCAGTACTTC,CASSIQRGVYEQYF
NA,TRBJ1-2,once,TRBV27,TGTGCCAGCACCAGTCTTGTCGGGGTTCCCTATGGCTACACCTTC,CASTSLVGVPYGYTF
TRBD1,TRBJ1-3,once,TRBV9,TGTGCCAGCACCTCCCAGGGGGCGAGGGGAAACACCATATATTTT,CASTSQGARGNTIYF
TRBD1,TRBJ1-2,NA,TRBV9,TGTGCCAGCAGCGTAGGACAGGGCGGCGGCTACACCTTC,CASSVGQGGGYTF
TRBD1,TRBJ1-6,NA,TRBV27,TGTGCCAGCAGTTTAAACAGGGGAAATTCACCCCTCCACTTT,CASSLNRGNSPLHF
NA,TRBJ2-7,NA,TRBV5-1,TGCGCCAGCAGCGTTTCGGGACTTCCCGGAAACGAGCAGTACTTC,CASSVSGLPGNEQYF
NA,TRBJ1-4,NA,TRBV5-1,TGCGCCAGCAGCCTGGATGGGGGCGAGACATTTGAAAAACTGTTTTTT,CASSLDGGETFEKLFF